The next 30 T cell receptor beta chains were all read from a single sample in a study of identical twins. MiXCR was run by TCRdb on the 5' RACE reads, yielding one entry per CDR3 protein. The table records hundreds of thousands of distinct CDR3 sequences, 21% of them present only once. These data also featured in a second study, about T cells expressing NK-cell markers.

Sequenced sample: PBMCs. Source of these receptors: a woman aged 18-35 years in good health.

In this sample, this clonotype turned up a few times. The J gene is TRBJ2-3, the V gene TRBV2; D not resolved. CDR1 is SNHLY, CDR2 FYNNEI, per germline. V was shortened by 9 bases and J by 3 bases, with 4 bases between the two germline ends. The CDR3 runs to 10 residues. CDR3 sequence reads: CASTTDTQYF. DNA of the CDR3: TGTGCCAGTACGACAGATACGCAGTATTTT. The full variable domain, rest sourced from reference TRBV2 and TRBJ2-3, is EPEVTQTPSHQVTQMGQEVILRCVPISNHLYFYWYRQILGQKVEFLVSFYNNEISEKSEIFDDQFSVERPDGSNFTLKIRSTKLEDSAMYFCASTTDTQYFGPGTRLTVL.

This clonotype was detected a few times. CDR3 protein: CSAGTSVSTDTQYF. In DNA form, the CDR3 reads TGCAGTGCTGGGACTAGCGTTAGCACAGATACGCAGTATTTT. V is TRBV20-1 and J is TRBJ2-3; 10 bases are shared with TRBD2. The CDR3 is 14 residues long. V gave up 5 bases and J gave up 0 bases; unmatched junction bases: 2. Germline values: CDR1 DFQATT, CDR2 SNEGSKA (reference sequence).

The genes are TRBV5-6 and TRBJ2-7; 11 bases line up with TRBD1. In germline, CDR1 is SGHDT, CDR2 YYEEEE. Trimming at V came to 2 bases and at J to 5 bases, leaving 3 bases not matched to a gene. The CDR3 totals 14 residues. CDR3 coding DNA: TGTGCCAGCAGCTTCCGGACAGGGGGCCACGAGCAGTACTTC. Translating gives CASSFRTGGHEQYF.

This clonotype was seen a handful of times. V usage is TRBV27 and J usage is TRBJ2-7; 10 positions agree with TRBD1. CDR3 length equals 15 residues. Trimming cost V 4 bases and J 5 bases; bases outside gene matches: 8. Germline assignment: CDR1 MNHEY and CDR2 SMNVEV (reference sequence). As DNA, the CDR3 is TGTGCCAGCAGTTCCCGGACAGGGGGTCTCGACGAGCAGTACTTC. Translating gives CASSSRTGGLDEQYF.

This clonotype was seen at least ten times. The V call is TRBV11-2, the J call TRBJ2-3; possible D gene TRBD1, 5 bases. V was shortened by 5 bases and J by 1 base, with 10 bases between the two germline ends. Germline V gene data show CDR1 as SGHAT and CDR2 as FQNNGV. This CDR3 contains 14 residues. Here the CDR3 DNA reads TGTGCCAGCAGCCAGGGTCAGCGCACAGATACGCAGTATTTT. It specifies CASSQGQRTDTQYF.

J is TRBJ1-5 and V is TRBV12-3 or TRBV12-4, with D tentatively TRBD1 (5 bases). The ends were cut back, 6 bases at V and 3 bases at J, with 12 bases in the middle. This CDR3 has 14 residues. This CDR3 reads CASSSAQVNQPQHF. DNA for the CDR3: TGTGCCAGCAGCTCGGCACAGGTCAATCAGCCCCAGCATTTT.

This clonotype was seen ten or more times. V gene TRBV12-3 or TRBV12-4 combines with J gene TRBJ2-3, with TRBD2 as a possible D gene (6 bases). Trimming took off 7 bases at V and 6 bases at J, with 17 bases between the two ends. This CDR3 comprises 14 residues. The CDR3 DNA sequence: TGTGCCAGCACCGGGTGGGTAGCGGTGGATACGCAGTATTTT. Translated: CASTGWVAVDTQYF.

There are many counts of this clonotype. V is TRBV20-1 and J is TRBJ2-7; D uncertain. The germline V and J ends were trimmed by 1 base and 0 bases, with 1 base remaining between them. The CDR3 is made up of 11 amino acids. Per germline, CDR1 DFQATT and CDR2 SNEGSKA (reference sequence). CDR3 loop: CSARASYEQYF. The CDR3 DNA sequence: TGCAGTGCTAGAGCCTCCTACGAGCAGTACTTC.

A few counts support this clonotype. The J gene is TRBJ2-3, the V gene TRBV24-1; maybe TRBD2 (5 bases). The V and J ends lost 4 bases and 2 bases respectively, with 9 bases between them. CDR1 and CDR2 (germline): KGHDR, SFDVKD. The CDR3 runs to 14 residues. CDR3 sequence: CATSESDSTDTQYF. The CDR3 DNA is TGTGCCACCAGTGAATCGGACTCCACAGATACGCAGTATTTT.

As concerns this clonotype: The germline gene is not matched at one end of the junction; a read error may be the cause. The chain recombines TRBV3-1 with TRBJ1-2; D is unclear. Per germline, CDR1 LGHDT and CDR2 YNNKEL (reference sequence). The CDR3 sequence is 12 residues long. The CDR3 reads CASSQGNDGYTF. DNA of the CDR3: TGTGCCAGCAGCCAAGGTAACGATGGCTACACCTTC.

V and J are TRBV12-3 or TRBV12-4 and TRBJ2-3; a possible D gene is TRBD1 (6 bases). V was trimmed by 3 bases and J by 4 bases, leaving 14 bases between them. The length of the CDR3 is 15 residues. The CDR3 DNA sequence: TGTGCCAGCAGTTTTATTCAGGGGCGGTCAGATACGCAGTATTTT. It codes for CASSFIQGRSDTQYF.

The CDR3 loop reads CASSQGQGVDTQYF. The CDR3 nucleotides read TGTGCCAGCAGCCAAGGACAGGGAGTAGATACGCAGTATTTT. J is TRBJ2-3 and V is TRBV4-2, with 7 bases that match TRBD1. There are 14 residues in the CDR3. V lost 1 base, J lost 5 bases, and 3 bases stayed unmatched. Germline V gene sequence: CDR1 LGHNA, CDR2 YNFKEQ.

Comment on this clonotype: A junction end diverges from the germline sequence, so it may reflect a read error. The CDR3, as DNA: TGTGCCAGCAGTGGACAGGGGGCCGGGAATTTT. Translated: CASSGQGAGNF. The chain is built from TRBV6-1 and TRBJ2-3, with 10 bases matching TRBD1. Germline-derived CDR1 and CDR2 are MNHNS and SASEGT. The length of the CDR3 is 11 residues.

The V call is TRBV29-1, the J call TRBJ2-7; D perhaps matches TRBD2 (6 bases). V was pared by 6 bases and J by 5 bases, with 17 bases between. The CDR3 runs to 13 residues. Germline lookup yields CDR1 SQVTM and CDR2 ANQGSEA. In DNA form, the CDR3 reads TGCAGCGTCCGTACGGGAGAGTCCCACGAGCAGTACTTC. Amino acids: CSVRTGESHEQYF.

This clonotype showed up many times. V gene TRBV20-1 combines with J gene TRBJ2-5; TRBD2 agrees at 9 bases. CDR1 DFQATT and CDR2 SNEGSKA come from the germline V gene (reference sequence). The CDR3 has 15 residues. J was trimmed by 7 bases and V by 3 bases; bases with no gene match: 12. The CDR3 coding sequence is TGCAGTGCTAGCCCTAATAGCGGGAGAGTCGGGACCCAGTACTTC. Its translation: CSASPNSGRVGTQYF.

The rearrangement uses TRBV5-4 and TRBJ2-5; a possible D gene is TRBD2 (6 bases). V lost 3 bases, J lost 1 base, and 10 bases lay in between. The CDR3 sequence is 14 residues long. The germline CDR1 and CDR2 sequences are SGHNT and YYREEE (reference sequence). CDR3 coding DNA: TGTGCCAGCAGCTCGGCGGGACTCCAAGAGACCCAGTACTTC. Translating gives CASSSAGLQETQYF.

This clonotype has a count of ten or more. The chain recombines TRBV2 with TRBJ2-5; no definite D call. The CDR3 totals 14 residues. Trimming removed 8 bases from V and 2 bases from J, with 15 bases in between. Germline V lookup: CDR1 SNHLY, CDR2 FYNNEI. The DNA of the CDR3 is TGTGCCAGCCAGCCCCGCGGAATTCAAGAGACCCAGTACTTC. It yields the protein CASQPRGIQETQYF.

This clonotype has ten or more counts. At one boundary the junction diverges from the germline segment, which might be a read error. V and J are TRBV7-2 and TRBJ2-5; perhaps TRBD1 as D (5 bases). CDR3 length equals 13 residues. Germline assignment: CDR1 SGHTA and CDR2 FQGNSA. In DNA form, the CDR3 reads TGCGCCAGCAGCTTGGTCAGGGAAGAGACCCAGTACTTC. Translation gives CASSLVREETQYF.

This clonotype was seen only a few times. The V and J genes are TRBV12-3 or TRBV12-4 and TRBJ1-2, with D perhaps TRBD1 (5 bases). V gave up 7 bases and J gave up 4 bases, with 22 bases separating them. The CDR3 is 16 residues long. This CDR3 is CASTVGWDSSVYGYTF. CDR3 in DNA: TGTGCCAGCACCGTTGGATGGGACTCTTCGGTCTATGGCTACACCTTC.

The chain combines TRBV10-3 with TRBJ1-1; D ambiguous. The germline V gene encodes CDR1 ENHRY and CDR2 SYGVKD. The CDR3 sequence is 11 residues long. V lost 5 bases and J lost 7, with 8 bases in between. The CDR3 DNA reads TGTGCCATCAGTCCGGGAGGTGAAGCTTTCTTT. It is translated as CAISPGGEAFF.

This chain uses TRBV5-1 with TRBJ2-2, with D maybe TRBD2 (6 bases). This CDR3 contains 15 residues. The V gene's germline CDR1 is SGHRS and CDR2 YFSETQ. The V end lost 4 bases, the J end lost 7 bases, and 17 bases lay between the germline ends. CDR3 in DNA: TGCGCCAGCAGCCTACGGGGCGGGGAGATCGGGGAGCTGTTTTTT. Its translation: CASSLRGGEIGELFF.

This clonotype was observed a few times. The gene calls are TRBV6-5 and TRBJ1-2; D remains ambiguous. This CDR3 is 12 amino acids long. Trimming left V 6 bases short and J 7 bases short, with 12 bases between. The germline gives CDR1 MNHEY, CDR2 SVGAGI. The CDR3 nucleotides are TGTGCCAGCAGCCCTGGATCTTTTGGCTACACCTTC. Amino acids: CASSPGSFGYTF.

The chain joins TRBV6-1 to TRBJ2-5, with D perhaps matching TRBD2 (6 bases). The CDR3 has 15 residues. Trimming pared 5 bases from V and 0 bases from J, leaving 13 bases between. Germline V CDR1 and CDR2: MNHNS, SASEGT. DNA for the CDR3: TGTGCCAGCAGTCCCGGGGGAGAAAACCAAGAGACCCAGTACTTC. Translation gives CASSPGGENQETQYF.

The chain's CDR3 is CASSWPGGVLVADTQYF. DNA for the CDR3: TGCGCCAGCAGCTGGCCGGGGGGAGTTTTGGTTGCGGATACGCAGTATTTT. The chain is built from TRBV5-1 and TRBJ2-3; 7 bases fit TRBD2. Per germline, CDR1 SGHRS and CDR2 YFSETQ. The J segment lost 6 bases and the V segment lost 3 bases, leaving 16 bases of the junction unmatched. This CDR3 is 17 amino acids long.

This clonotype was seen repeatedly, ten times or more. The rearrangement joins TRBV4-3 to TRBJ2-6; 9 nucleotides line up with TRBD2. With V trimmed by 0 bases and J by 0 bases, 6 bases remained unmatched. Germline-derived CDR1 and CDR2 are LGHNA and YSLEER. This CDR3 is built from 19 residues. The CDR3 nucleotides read TGCGCCAGCAGCCAAGAACCTAGCGGGGCCGACTCTGGGGCCAACGTCCTGACTTTC. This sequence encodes CASSQEPSGADSGANVLTF.

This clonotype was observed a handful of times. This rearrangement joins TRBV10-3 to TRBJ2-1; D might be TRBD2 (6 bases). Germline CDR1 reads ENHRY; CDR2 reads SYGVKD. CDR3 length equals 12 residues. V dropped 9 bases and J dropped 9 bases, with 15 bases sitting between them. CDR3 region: CAMSTSYGEQFF. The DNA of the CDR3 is TGTGCCATGTCAACTAGCTATGGTGAGCAGTTCTTC.

CDR3 sequence reads: CASSPYGGANIQYF. The DNA of the CDR3 is TGTGCCAGCAGCCCTTACGGGGGGGCTAACATTCAGTACTTC. J is TRBJ2-4 and V is TRBV9, with TRBD2 matching over 8 bases. The CDR3 covers 14 residues. Germline V gene lookup returns CDR1 SGDLS and CDR2 YYNGEE. V shed 4 bases, J shed 7 bases, and the junction held 7 bases outside the gene matches.

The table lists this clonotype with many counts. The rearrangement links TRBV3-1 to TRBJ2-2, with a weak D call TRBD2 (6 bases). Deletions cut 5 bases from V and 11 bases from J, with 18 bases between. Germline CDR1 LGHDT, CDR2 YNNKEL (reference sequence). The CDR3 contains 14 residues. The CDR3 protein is CASSNFRRGIELFF. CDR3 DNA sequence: TGTGCCAGCAGCAACTTTCGACGGGGGATAGAGCTGTTTTTT.

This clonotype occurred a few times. CDR3 nucleotides: TGTGCCGCTGGGGGGAGAATTCTCTACAATGAGCAGTTCTTC. Encoded protein: CAAGGRILYNEQFF. The V and J genes are TRBV6-1 and TRBJ2-1, with a weak D call TRBD2 (6 bases). Trimming cost V 11 bases and J 3 bases, with 17 bases left between them. The CDR3 consists of 14 residues. Germline values: CDR1 MNHNS, CDR2 SASEGT.

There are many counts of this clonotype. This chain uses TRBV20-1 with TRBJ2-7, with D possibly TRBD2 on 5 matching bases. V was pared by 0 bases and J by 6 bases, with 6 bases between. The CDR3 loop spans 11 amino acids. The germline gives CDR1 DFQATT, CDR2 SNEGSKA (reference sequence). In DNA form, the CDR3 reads TGCAGTGCTAGAGATCGGGGCGAGCAGTACTTC. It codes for CSARDRGEQYF.